The T cell receptor (beta chain) under discussion was sequenced for a study of T cell responses to AZD1222 COVID-19 vaccine. The repertoire was sequenced with immunoSEQ multiplex PCR; TCRdb's copy has only in-frame clones and lacks some. The profile shows approximately 100,000 clones, around 86% of them singletons. Germline V lookup: CDR1 MNHEY, CDR2 SMNVEV (reference sequence). V lost 5 bases and J lost 7, with 11 bases in between. This CDR3 comprises 13 residues. This clonotype originated in an adult who received the MenACWY meningococcal vaccine as a control. The source material was peripheral blood, sampled 28 days after the second dose of the MenACWY control vaccine. This chain links TRBV27 with TRBJ2-2, with D tentatively TRBD2 (5 bases). The CDR3 bases are TGTGCCAGCAGTGACGGACTGGGCGGGGAGCTGTTTTTT. As protein: CASSDGLGGELFF.